Listed below are T cell receptor beta chains from one sample, sequenced in a study of neurological immune-mediated disorders. TCRdb passed the 5' RACE reads through MiXCR, listing each CDR3 protein once. The repertoire consists of around 30,000 distinct CDR3 sequences, with roughly 3.7% occurring once and the leading ten covering roughly 23%. The material sequenced was CD4+ T cells from blood. Receptors were obtained from a woman aged 40 to 55 in good health. Each CDR3 is given with its conserved first and last residue. D genes are given only for firm matches. Clone size is stated in some rows and not others, as once, few, many or a class when expanded.

d_call j_call v_call clone_size cdr3_aa cdr3_nt
TRBD2 TRBJ2-5 TRBV10-3 many CATRMTSGYQETQYF TGTGCCACCCGAATGACTAGCGGGTACCAAGAGACCCAGTACTTC
TRBD1 TRBJ2-7 TRBV28 many CASRRGRQGSEQYF TGTGCCAGCCGCCGGGGGAGACAGGGGTCCGAGCAGTACTTC
- TRBJ1-2 TRBV9 many CASSVSTQGGYGYTF TGTGCCAGCAGCGTTTCTACACAGGGTGGCTATGGCTACACCTTC
TRBD2 TRBJ2-1 TRBV5-1 - CASSWGTRSRDEQFF TGCGCCAGCAGCTGGGGGACTAGATCGCGCGATGAGCAGTTCTTC
- TRBJ1-1 TRBV11-2 many CASSWRPSGDLNTEAFF TGTGCCAGCAGCTGGCGTCCGAGCGGAGATCTGAACACTGAAGCTTTCTTT
- TRBJ2-2 TRBV7-2 many CASSPGGDSGELFF TGTGCCAGCAGCCCCGGAGGGGACTCCGGGGAGCTGTTTTTT
TRBD2 TRBJ2-1 TRBV30 many CAWSGRAVTYNEQFF TGTGCCTGGAGCGGGAGGGCGGTGACCTACAATGAGCAGTTCTTC
- TRBJ1-6 TRBV7-2 many CASSLRDLYNSPLHF TGTGCCAGCAGCCTCCGGGACCTCTATAATTCACCCCTCCACTTT
- TRBJ1-1 TRBV20-1 many CSGQAYTEAFF TGCAGTGGGCAGGCTTACACTGAAGCTTTCTTT
- TRBJ2-3 TRBV16 many CASSQSRDTQYF TGTGCCAGCAGCCAATCAAGGGATACGCAGTATTTT
TRBD2 TRBJ2-1 TRBV20-1 many CSALSGTRGGDEQFF TGCAGTGCTCTCTCAGGGACTAGAGGTGGCGATGAGCAGTTCTTC
- TRBJ2-2 TRBV3-1 many CASSQSWTGELFF TGTGCCAGCAGCCAGAGCTGGACCGGGGAGCTGTTTTTT
TRBD1 TRBJ2-7 TRBV20-1 many CSAEGAGRHYEQYF TGCAGTGCCGAGGGGGCAGGTCGGCACTACGAGCAGTACTTC
TRBD1 TRBJ2-1 TRBV5-1 many CASSPRGTGTNEQFF TGCGCCAGCAGCCCCCGGGGGACAGGGACTAATGAGCAGTTCTTC
- TRBJ2-5 TRBV3-1 many CASSQDGTPQETQYF TGTGCCAGCAGCCAAGATGGGACACCCCAAGAGACCCAGTACTTC
- TRBJ2-1 TRBV20-1 many CSAYLANNEQFF TGCAGTGCTTATCTAGCTAACAATGAGCAGTTCTTC
TRBD2 TRBJ2-7 TRBV9 few CASSVLAGEYEQYF TGTGCCAGCAGCGTCCTAGCGGGGGAATACGAGCAGTACTTC
TRBD1 TRBJ1-2 TRBV6-5 many CASRNILQGRGRVYGYTF TGTGCCAGCAGGAATATACTCCAGGGCAGGGGGCGGGTCTATGGCTACACCTTC
- TRBJ1-2 TRBV3-1 many CASSQEQGPYGYTF TGTGCCAGCAGCCAAGAACAGGGACCCTATGGCTACACCTTC
- TRBJ2-1 TRBV5-1 many CASSLGSRGGSYNEQFF TGCGCCAGCAGCTTGGGTAGCAGGGGCGGCTCCTACAATGAGCAGTTCTTC